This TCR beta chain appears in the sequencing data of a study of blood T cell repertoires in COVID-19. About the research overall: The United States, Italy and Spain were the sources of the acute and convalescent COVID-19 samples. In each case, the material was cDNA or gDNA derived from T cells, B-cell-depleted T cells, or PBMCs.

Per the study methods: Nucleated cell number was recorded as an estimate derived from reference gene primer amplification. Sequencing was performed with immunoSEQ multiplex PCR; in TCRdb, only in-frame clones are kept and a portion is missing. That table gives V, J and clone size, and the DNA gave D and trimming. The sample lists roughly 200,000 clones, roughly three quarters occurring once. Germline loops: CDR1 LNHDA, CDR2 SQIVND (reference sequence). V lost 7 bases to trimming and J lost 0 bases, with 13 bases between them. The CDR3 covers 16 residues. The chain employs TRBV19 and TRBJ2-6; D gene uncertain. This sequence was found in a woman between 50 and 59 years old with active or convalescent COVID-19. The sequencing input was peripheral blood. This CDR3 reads CASNILDFSGANVLTF. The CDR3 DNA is TGTGCCAGTAATATCCTCGACTTCTCTGGGGCCAACGTCCTGACTTTC.